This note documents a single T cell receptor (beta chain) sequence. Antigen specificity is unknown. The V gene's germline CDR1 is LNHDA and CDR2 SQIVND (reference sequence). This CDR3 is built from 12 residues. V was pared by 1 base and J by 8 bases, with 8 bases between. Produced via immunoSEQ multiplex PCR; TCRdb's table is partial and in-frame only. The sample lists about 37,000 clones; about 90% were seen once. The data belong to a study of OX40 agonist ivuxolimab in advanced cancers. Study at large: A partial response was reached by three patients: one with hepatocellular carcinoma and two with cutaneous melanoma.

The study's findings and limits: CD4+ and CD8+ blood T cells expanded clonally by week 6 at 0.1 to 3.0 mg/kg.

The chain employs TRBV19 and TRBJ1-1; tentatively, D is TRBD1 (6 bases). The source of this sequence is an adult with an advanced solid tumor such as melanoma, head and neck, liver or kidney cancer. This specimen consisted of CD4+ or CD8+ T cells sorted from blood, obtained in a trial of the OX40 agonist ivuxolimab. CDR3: CASSIGTAEAFF. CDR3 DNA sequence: TGTGCCAGTAGTATAGGGACAGCAGAAGCTTTCTTT.